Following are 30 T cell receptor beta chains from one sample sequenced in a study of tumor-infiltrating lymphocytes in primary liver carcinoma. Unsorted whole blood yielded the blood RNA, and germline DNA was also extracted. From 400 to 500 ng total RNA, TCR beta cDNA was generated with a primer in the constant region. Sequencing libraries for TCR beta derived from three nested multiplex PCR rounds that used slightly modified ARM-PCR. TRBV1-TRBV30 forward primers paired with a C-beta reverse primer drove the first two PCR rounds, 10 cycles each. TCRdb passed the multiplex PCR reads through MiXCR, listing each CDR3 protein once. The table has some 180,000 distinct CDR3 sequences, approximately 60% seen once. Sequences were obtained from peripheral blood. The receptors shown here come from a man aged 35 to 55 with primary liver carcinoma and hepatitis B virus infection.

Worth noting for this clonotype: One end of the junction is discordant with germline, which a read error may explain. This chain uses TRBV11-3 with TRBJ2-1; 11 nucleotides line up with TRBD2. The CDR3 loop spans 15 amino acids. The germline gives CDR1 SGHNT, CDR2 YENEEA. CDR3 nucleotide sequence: TGTGCCAGCAGCGCAATCGGGACTAGCGGACCCGAGCAGCTCTTC. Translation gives CASSAIGTSGPEQLF.

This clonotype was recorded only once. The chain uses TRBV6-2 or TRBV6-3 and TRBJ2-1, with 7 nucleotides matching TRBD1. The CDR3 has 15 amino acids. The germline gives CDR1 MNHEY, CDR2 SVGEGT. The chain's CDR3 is CVSRQGLSSYNEQFF. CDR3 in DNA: TGTGTCAGTAGACAGGGCCTGAGCTCCTACAATGAGCAGTTCTTC.

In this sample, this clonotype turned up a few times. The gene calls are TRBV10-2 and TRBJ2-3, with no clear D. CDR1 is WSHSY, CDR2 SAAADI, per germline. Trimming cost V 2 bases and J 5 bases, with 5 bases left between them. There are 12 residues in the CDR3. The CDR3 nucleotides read TGCGCCAGCAGTGAGGCGGAAGATACGCAGTATTTT. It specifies CASSEAEDTQYF.

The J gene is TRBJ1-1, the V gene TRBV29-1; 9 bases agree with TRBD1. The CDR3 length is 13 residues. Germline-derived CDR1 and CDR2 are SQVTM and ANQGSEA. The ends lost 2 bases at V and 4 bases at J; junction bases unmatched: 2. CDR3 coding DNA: TGCAGCGTTGAACTGACAGGGGGCACTGAAGCTTTCTTT. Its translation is CSVELTGGTEAFF.

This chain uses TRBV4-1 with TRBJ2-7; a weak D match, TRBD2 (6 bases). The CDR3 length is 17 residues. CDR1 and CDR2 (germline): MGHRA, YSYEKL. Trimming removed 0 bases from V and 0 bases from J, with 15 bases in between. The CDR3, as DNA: TGCGCCAGCAGCCAAGACTTCGGGCTAGCGTCCTCCTACGAGCAGTACTTC. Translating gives CASSQDFGLASSYEQYF.

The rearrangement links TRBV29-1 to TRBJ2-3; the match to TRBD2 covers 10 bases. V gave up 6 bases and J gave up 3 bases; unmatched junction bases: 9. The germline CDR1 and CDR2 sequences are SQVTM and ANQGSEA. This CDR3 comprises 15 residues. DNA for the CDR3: TGCAGCGTGGCGCTACTAGCGGGATTAACAGATACGCAGTATTTT. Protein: CSVALLAGLTDTQYF.

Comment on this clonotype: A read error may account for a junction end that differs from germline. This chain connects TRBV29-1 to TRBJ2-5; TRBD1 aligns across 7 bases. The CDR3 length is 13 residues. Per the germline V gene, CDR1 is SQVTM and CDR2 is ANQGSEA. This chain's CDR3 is CSVEDGQGETQYF. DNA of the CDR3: TGCAGCGTGGAGGACGGCCAGGGGGAGACCCAATACTTC.

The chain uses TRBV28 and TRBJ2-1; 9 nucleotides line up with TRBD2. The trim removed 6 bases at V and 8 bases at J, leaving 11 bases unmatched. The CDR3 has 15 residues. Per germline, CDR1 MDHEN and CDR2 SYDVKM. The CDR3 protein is CASRDLGLARDEQFF. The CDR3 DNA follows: TGTGCCAGCAGAGACTTGGGACTAGCCCGCGATGAGCAGTTCTTC.

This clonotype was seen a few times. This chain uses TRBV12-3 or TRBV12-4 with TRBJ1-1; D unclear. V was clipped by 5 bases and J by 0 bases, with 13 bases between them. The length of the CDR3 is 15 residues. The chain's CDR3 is CASSPHTRLNTEAFF. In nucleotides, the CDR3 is TGTGCCAGCAGTCCCCACACACGCCTGAACACTGAAGCTTTCTTT.

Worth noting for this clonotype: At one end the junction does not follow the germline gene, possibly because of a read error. The CDR3 nucleotides read TGCAGCGTGAGGGACGGGGCGGCGCAAGAGACCCAGTGCTTC. This translates into CSVRDGAAQETQCF. The V call is TRBV29-1, the J call TRBJ2-5; tentatively, D is TRBD1 or TRBD2 (5 bases each). Looked up from germline, CDR1 is SQVTM and CDR2 is ANQGSEA. The CDR3 is 14 residues long.

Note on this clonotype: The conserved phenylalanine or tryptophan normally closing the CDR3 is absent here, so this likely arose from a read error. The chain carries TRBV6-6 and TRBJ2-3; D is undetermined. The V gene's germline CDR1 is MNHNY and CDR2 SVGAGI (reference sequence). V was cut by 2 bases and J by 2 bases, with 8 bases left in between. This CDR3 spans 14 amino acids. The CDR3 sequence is CASSYVTSTDTQYS. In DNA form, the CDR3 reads TGTGCCAGCAGTTACGTTACTTCCACAGATACGCAGTATTCT.

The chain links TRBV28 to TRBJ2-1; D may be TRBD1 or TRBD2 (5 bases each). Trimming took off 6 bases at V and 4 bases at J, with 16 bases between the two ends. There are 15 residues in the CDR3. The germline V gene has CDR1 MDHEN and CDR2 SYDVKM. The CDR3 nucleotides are TGTGCCAGCAGCTCCGGGACGCCACCTTACAATGAGCAGTTCTTC. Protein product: CASSSGTPPYNEQFF.

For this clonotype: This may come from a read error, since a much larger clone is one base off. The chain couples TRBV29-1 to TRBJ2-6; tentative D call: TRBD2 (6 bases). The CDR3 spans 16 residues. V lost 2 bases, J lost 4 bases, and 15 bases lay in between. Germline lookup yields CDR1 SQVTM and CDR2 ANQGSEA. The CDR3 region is CSVESLGTSGANVLTF. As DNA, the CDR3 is TGCAGCGTTGAATCCTTGGGGACTTCCGGGGCCAACGTCCTGACTTTC.

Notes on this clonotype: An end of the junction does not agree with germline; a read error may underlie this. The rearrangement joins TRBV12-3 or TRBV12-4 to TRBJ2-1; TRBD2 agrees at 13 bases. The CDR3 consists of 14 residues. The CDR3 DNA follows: TGTCCCAGCAGCCGGACTAGCGGGAGCAATGAGCAATTCTTC. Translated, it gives CPSSRTSGSNEQFF.

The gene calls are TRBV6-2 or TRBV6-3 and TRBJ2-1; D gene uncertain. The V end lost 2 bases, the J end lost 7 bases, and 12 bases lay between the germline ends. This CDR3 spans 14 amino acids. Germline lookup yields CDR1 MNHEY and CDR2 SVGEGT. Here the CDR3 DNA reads TGTGCCAGCAGTTACATGCGGCCTCCAAATGAGCAGTTCTTC. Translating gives CASSYMRPPNEQFF.

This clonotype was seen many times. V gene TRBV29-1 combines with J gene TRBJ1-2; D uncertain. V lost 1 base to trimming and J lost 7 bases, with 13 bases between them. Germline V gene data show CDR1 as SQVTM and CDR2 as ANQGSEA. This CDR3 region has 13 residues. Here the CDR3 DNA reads TGCAGCGTTGAAGCACCAGGAGTTGGTGGCTACACCTTC. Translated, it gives CSVEAPGVGGYTF.

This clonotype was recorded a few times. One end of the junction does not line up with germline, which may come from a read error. Written as DNA, the CDR3 is TGTGCCAACAGCCAAGGACATCCAGGATCACCCCTCCACTTT. The encoded protein is CANSQGHPGSPLHF. The rearrangement links TRBV4-2 to TRBJ1-6; a weak D match, TRBD1 (5 bases). CDR3 size: 14 residues. Germline V gene lookup returns CDR1 LGHNA and CDR2 YNFKEQ.

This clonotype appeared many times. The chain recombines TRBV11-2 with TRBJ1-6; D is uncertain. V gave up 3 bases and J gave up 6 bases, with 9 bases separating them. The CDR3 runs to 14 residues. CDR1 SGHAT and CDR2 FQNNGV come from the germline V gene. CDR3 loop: CASSLSVANSPLHF. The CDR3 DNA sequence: TGTGCCAGCAGCTTGAGTGTTGCTAATTCACCCCTCCACTTT. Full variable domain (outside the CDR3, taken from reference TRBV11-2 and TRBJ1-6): EAGVAQSPRYKIIEKRQSVAFWCNPISGHATLYWYQQILGQGPKLLIQFQNNGVVDDSQLPKDRFSAERLKGVDSTLKIQPAKLEDSAVYLCASSLSVANSPLHFGNGTRLTVT.

The CDR3 protein is CASSSRTSGRAADREQFF. CDR3 nucleotide sequence: TGTGCCAGCAGTTCCAGGACTAGCGGGAGGGCCGCGGATCGTGAGCAGTTCTTC. V usage is TRBV6-5 and J usage is TRBJ2-1; the match to TRBD2 covers 15 bases. Germline-derived CDR1 and CDR2 are MNHEY and SVGAGI. Trimming took 4 bases from V and 9 from J; bases not matched to a gene: 13. The CDR3 runs to 18 residues.

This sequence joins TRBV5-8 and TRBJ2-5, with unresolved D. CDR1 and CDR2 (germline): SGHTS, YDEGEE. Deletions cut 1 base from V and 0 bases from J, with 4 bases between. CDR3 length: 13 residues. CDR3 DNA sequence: TGTGCCAGCAGCTTGTCGTACCAAGAGACCCAGTACTTC. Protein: CASSLSYQETQYF.

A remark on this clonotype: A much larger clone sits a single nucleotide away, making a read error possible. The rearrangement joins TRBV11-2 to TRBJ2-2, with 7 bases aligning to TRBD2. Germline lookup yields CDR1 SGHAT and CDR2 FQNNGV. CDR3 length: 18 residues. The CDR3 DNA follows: TGTGCCAGCAGCTTAACTAGCGCCCAGCTTATGAACACCGTGGAGCTGTTTTTT. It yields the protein CASSLTSAQLMNTVELFF.

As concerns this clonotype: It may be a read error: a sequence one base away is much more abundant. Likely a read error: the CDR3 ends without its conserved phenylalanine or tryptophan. CDR3 DNA: TGTGCCAGCAGCGAATCCGGGACAATGGATACGCAGTATTTG. Its translation: CASSESGTMDTQYL. The chain recombines TRBV11-2 with TRBJ2-3; D might be TRBD1 (6 bases). V lost 5 bases and J lost 6, with 15 bases in between. The CDR3 consists of 14 residues. CDR1 is SGHAT and CDR2 is FQNNGV in the germline V gene.

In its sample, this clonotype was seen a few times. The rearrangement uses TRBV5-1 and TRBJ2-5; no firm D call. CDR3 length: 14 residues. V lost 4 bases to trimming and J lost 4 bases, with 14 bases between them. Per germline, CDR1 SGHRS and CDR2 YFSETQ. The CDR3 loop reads CASSPTRRGETQYF. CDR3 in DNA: TGCGCCAGCAGCCCGACGAGGCGCGGAGAGACCCAGTACTTC. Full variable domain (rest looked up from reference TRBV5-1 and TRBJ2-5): KAGVTQTPRYLIKTRGQQVTLSCSPISGHRSVSWYQQTPGQGLQFLFEYFSETQRNKGNFPGRFSGRQFSNSRSEMNVSTLELGDSALYLCASSPTRRGETQYFGPGTRLLVL.

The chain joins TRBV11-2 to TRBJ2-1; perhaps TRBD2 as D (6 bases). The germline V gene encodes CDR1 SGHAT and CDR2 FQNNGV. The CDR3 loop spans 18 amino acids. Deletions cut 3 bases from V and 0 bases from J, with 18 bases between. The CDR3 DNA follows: TGTGCCAGCAGCTTGCTGGGATTCGGGGGTAGCTCCTACAATGAGCAGTTCTTC. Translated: CASSLLGFGGSSYNEQFF.

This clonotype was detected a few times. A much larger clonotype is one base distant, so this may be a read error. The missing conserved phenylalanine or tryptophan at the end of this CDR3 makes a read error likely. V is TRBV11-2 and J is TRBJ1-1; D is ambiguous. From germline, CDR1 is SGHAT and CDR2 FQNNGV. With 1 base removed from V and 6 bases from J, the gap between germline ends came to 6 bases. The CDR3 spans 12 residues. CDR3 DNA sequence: TGTGCCAGCAGCTTAGGAGCGTCTGAAGCTTTCGTT. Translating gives CASSLGASEAFV.

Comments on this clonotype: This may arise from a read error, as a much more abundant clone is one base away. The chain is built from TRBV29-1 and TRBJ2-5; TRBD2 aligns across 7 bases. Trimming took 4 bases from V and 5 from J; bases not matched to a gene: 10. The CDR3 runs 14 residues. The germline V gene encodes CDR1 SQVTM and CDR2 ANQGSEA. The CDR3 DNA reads TGCAGCGTTGCTTCTAGCGGTTGCAGGGAGACCCAGTACTTC. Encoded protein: CSVASSGCRETQYF.

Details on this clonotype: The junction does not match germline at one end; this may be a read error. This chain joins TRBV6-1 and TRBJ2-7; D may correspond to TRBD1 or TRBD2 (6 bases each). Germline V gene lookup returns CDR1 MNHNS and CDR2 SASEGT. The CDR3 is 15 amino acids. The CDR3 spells CATIDRGQGIYEQYF. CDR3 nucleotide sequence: TGTGCCACCATTGATCGGGGGCAAGGAATCTACGAACAGTACTTC.

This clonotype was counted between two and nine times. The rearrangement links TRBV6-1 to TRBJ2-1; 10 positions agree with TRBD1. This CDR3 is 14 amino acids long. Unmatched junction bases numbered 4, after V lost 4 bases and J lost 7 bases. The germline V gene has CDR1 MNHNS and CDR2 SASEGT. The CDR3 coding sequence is TGTGCCAGCAGTGGGACAGGGGGAATAAATGAGCAGTTCTTC. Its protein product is CASSGTGGINEQFF.

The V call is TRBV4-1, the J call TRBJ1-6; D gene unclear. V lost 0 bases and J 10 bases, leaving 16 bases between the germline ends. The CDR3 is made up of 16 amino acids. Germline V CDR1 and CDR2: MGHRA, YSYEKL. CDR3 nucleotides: TGCGCCAGCAGCCAAGATCCCTCACAGCGGCAGTCACCCCTCCACTTT. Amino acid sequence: CASSQDPSQRQSPLHF.

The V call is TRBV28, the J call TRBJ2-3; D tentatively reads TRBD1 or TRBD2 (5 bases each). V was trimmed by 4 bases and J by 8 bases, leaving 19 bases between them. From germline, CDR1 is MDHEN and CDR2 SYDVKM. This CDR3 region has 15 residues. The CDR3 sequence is CASSSRVASQATQYF. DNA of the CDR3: TGTGCCAGCAGTTCCAGGGTTGCTAGCCAAGCTACGCAGTATTTT.